The T cell receptor beta chain described here comes from a study of metastatic and nonmetastatic thyroid tumors. This clone was recorded many times. CDR3 length equals 16 residues. Looked up from germline, CDR1 is MNHEY and CDR2 is SVGEGT. Trimming cost V 0 bases and J 2 bases, with 11 bases left between them. Thyroid surgery was performed in patients who had received no treatment beforehand. TCRdb recomputed clones from the PCR reads via MiXCR. The table records around 64,000 clones, approximately 4.1% of them present only once. The sequence was collected from a female donor with papillary thyroid cancer or a benign thyroid nodule (not recorded which). Some clones in this sample may be carry-over from other donors' samples. The chain carries TRBV6-2 or TRBV6-3 and TRBJ2-1, with D maybe TRBD2 (5 bases). Sequencing was carried out using blood. CDR3 amino acids: CASSYSVGAAYNEQFF. DNA of the CDR3: TGTGCCAGCAGTTACTCGGTGGGAGCGGCCTACAATGAGCAGTTCTTC.